The 10 T cell receptor beta chains below all came from one sample that was sequenced in a study of T cell changes during pregnancy in multiple sclerosis. Method: immunoSEQ multiplex PCR; TCRdb's copy keeps in-frame clones and lacks some. The repertoire consists of some 39,000 clones, with over 75% occurring once and the leading ten covering about 4%. This material consisted of CD8+ T cells from peripheral blood mononuclear cells, taken in the first trimester of pregnancy. The receptors derive from a female donor with multiple sclerosis, enrolled in a pregnancy study.

This clone appeared a few times. This chain joins TRBV6-1 and TRBJ1-1; D is ambiguous. The V gene lost 8 bases and the J gene lost 5 bases, with 9 bases spanning the gap. The CDR3 has 11 residues. CDR1 and CDR2 from the germline V gene are MNHNS and SASEGT. The CDR3 sequence is CASRGGTEAFF. The CDR3 nucleotides are TGTGCCAGCCGAGGAGGGACTGAAGCTTTCTTT.

The chain joins TRBV6-5 to TRBJ1-6; 7 nucleotides match TRBD1. The V segment lost 2 bases and the J segment 14 bases; nucleotides outside the gene matches: 6. The CDR3 is 13 residues long. CDR1 and CDR2 from the germline V gene are MNHEY and SVGAGI. CDR3: CASSYGQDSALHF. CDR3 DNA: TGTGCCAGCAGTTACGGACAGGACTCGGCCCTCCACTTT.

V usage is TRBV6-5 and J usage is TRBJ2-5; D remains ambiguous. V gave up 0 bases and J gave up 4 bases, with 9 bases separating them. Germline V gives CDR1 MNHEY, CDR2 SVGAGI. This CDR3 comprises 14 residues. The CDR3 reads CASSYSTPGETQYF. The CDR3, as DNA: TGTGCCAGCAGTTACTCTACACCGGGAGAGACCCAGTACTTC.

The V call is TRBV7-6, the J call TRBJ2-7, with 9 bases identical to TRBD1. Germline CDR1 reads SGHVS; CDR2 reads FNYEAQ. The CDR3 spans 14 residues. The V segment lost 5 bases and the J segment 3 bases; nucleotides outside the gene matches: 5. The DNA for the CDR3 is TGTGCCAGCAGCCCGGGACAGGGCCTCTACGAGCAGTACTTC. Translating it yields CASSPGQGLYEQYF. Looking up the rest from reference TRBV7-6 and TRBJ2-7 gives the full variable domain: GAGVSQSPRYKVTKRGQDVALRCDPISGHVSLYWYRQALGQGPEFLTYFNYEAQQDKSGLPNDRFSAERPEGSISTLTIQRTEQRDSAMYRCASSPGQGLYEQYFGPGTRLTVT.

V is TRBV7-9 and J is TRBJ2-3, with 9 positions matching TRBD1. The CDR3 extends over 15 amino acids. From germline, CDR1 is SEHNR and CDR2 FQNEAQ (reference sequence). Trimming cost V 5 bases and J 5 bases; bases outside gene matches: 8. CDR3: CASSPNRGRGDTQYF. Here the CDR3 DNA reads TGTGCCAGCAGCCCTAACAGGGGGCGGGGAGATACGCAGTATTTT.

The chain links TRBV6-1 to TRBJ2-5, with TRBD2 matching 9 bases. V was clipped by 7 bases and J by 5 bases; unmatched bases: 11. The CDR3 spans 15 residues. Germline loops: CDR1 MNHNS, CDR2 SASEGT. The CDR3, as DNA: TGTGCCAGCATTGGCGCGGGGGGGTTTCATGAGACCCAGTACTTC. Its translation: CASIGAGGFHETQYF.

The chain employs TRBV7-9 and TRBJ2-3; 8 bases line up with TRBD1. The CDR3 consists of 17 residues. V was pared by 0 bases and J by 5 bases, with 10 bases of the junction left unmatched. CDR1 and CDR2 from the germline V gene are SEHNR and FQNEAQ (reference sequence). The CDR3 DNA follows: TGTGCCAGCAGCTTAGCCCCTCGACAGGGGATGAGAGATACGCAGTATTTT. Translated: CASSLAPRQGMRDTQYF. Combining the CDR3 with reference TRBV7-9 and TRBJ2-3 gives the whole variable domain DTGVSQNPRHKITKRGQNVTFRCDPISEHNRLYWYRQTLGQGPEFLTYFQNEAQLEKSRLLSDRFSAERPKGSFSTLEIQRTEQGDSAMYLCASSLAPRQGMRDTQYFGPGTRLTVL.

The V gene is TRBV4-3, the J gene TRBJ1-6; TRBD1 matches 7 bases. The V and J ends lost 1 base and 10 bases, in that order; junction bases with no gene match: 7. This CDR3 region has 15 residues. Germline values: CDR1 LGHNA, CDR2 YSLEER. CDR3 nucleotides: TGCGCCAGCAGCCAAGCGGAGACAGGGCTATCACCCCTCCACTTT. It is translated as CASSQAETGLSPLHF.

The chain is built from TRBV5-4 and TRBJ2-3; 13 nucleotides agree with TRBD2. V shed 2 bases, J shed 1 base, and the junction held 1 base outside the gene matches. This CDR3 has 16 residues. Per the germline V gene, CDR1 is SGHNT and CDR2 is YYREEE (reference sequence). This CDR3 is CASSFGLAGGTDTQYF. CDR3 in DNA: TGTGCCAGCAGCTTCGGACTAGCGGGGGGCACAGATACGCAGTATTTT.

The genes are TRBV7-7 and TRBJ1-1, with D unresolved. CDR3 length: 14 amino acids. Trimming pared 5 bases from V and 1 base from J, leaving 11 bases between. Germline loops: CDR1 SSHAT, CDR2 FNYEAQ (reference sequence). CDR3 in amino acids: CASSPNDWNTEAFF. The CDR3 nucleotides read TGTGCCAGCAGCCCAAACGACTGGAACACTGAAGCTTTCTTT.